This record concerns one T cell receptor (beta chain) sequence. The specificity of this receptor is unknown. Base qualities are not at hand, and no much larger clone is one base apart. Based on the germline V gene, the CDR1 and CDR2 sequences are SGHDT and YYEEEE. V is reduced by 4 bases and J by 0 bases, leaving a spacing of 14 bases between them. Inclusive of the bounding cysteine and phenylalanine, the CDR3 is 16 residues long. Only the CDR3 region is kept as DNA, spanning 48 bases read in frame from base 1. Enrolling through a virtual design, the prospective study's participants ranged in age from roughly 18 to 90 years and lived across 24 United States geographic areas. In the prospective study, participants were assigned to cohorts based on the clinical history participants reported in a screening survey and a study questionnaire. Recovered participants in ImmuneRACE Cohort 3 were defined as having two consecutive negative NP/OP PCR tests, clearance from a healthcare professional, or resolution of symptoms. In the prospective study, mobile phlebotomists collected whole blood, serum and a nasopharyngeal or oropharyngeal swab from each participant. Additional blood draws and questionnaires over an approximately 2-month period could optionally be provided by prospective study participants. Blood samples from the prospective study were shipped frozen or at room temperature prior to DNA extraction.

This sample is drawn from a study of blood T cell repertoires in COVID-19 (dated by TCRdb to the early 2020s). Looking at the study overall: The collaborator samples originated in the United States, Italy and Spain and spanned the acute and convalescent phases of COVID-19. Samples came from the ongoing ImmuneRACE study (first 160 participants) plus 1,254 subjects from 6 global collaborators. Subjects who had been exposed to COVID-19, were actively infected with it, or had recovered from it provided the deeply sampled blood TCRbeta repertoires that made up the dataset. HLA class I and class II types, where available, came from metadata supplied by the sample provider rather than from assay-based typing. The repertoires were released in a freely available public database meant as a resource for research on the immune response to SARS-CoV-2. The prospective study material was composed of cDNA or gDNA derived from T cells, B-cell-depleted T cells, or PBMCs. The sample metadata nearly always contained a de-identified subject ID, COVID-19 status, age in years and sex.

The immunoSEQ Assay, a bias-controlled multiplex PCR, was used to amplify TCRbeta CDR3 regions from genomic DNA. The paper's processing steps were these. Within the assay, amplification of reference gene primers was used to estimate how many nucleated cells each sample contained. Sequence reads were collapsed and filtered to measure the absolute abundance of every unique TCRbeta CDR3 rearrangement. Productive Simpson clonality was computed per sample as the square root of Simpson's diversity index over productive rearrangements. TCRdb took this table from immuneACCESS and kept in-frame rearrangements with V and J called. Such tables lack part of the clones; where checked against another copy, unresolved V genes explain under half of the gap, and the rest is unexplained. The D gene and trimming were derived from the DNA, and the V and J assignments and clone size from that table. The sample table shows about 270,000 clones, and around 89% are seen once. The top ten constitute about 2.2% of the sample.

On the study overall, not on this receptor specifically: The amount of clinical and demographic metadata varied by source and participant and was provided uncurated.

Sequenced: PBMCs or T cells enriched from blood (not recorded which). The chain couples TRBV5-6 to TRBJ2-1; no D gene can be assigned with confidence. This TCR came from a woman aged 18-29 years who had recovered from COVID-19. The CDR3 amino acid sequence is: CASSPVPSSSYNEQFF. In nucleotides, the sequence is TGTGCCAGCAGCCCGGTACCGTCGAGCTCCTACAATGAGCAGTTCTTC. Reference TRBV5-6 and TRBJ2-1 genes cover what lies past the CDR3, so the full variable domain is DAGVTQSPTHLIKTRGQQVTLRCSPKSGHDTVSWYQQALGQGPQFIFQYYEEEERQRGNFPDRFSGHQFPNYSSELNVNALLLGDSALYLCASSPVPSSSYNEQFFGPGTRLTVL.